This T cell receptor beta chain appears in the sequencing data of a study of T cells after yellow fever vaccination. Study at large: It was SMART-Seq v4 Ultra Low Input that prepared the fractions with low cell numbers. Study observations and caveats: FACS-sorted repertoires might harbor abundant contaminating clonotypes from the bulk population. Compared with primary, the secondary response was weaker and peaked at day 5, not 15. Clones that expanded after primary vaccination mostly reappeared after the booster (roughly 96% CD4, approximately 89% CD8).

V shed 0 bases and J shed 2 bases, with 10 bases lying between them. This CDR3 comprises 16 residues. Germline V gene lookup returns CDR1 LNHNV and CDR2 YYDKDF (reference sequence). This clonotype was recorded many times. What it binds is not known. TCRdb processed the 5' RACE reads anew with MiXCR; each CDR3 protein has one entry. The table includes hundreds of thousands of distinct CDR3 sequences, around 3.6% detected once. This specimen consisted of PBMCs, obtained on the day of the yellow fever booster vaccination. V gene TRBV15 combines with J gene TRBJ2-2, with D perhaps TRBD2 (6 bases). The origin of this receptor is a man in his late teens or twenties who received the YFV17D yellow fever vaccine. CDR3 in amino acids: CATSREAGSNTGELFF. The DNA for the CDR3 is TGTGCCACCAGCAGAGAGGCGGGGTCTAACACCGGGGAGCTGTTTTTT.